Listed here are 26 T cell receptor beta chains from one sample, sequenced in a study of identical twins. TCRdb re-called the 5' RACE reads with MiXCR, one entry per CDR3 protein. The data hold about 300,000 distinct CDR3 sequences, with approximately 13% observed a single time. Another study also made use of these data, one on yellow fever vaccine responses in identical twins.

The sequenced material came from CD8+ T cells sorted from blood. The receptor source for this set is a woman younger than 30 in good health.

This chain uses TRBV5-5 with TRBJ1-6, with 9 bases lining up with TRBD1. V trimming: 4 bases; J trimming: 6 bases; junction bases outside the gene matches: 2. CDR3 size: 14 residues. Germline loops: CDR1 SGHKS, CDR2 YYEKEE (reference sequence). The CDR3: CASSMGQGNSPLHF. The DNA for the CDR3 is TGTGCCAGCAGCATGGGACAGGGTAATTCACCCCTCCACTTT. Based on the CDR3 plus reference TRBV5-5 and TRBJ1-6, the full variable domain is DAGVTQSPTHLIKTRGQQVTLRCSPISGHKSVSWYQQVLGQGPQFIFQYYEKEERGRGNFPDRFSARQFPNYSSELNVNALLLGDSALYLCASSMGQGNSPLHFGNGTRLTVT.

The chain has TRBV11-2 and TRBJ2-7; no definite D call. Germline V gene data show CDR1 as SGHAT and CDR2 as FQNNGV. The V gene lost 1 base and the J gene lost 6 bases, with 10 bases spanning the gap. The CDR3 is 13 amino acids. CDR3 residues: CASSLVWGGEQYV. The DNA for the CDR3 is TGTGCCAGCAGCTTAGTCTGGGGTGGCGAGCAGTACGTC.

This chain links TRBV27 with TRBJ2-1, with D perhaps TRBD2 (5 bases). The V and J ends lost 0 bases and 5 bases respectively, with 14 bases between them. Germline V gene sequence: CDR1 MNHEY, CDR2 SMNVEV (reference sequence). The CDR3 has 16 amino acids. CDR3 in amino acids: CASSLSSGLLDNEQFF. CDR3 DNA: TGTGCCAGCAGTTTATCCTCCGGGCTACTAGACAATGAGCAGTTCTTC.

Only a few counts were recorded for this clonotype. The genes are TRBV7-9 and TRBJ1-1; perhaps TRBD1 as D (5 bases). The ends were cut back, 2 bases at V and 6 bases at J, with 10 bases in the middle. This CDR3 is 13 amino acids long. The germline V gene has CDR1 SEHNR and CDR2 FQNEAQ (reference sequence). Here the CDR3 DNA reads TGTGCCAGCAGCTTATCGAGGGACCCTGAAGCTTTCTTT. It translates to CASSLSRDPEAFF.

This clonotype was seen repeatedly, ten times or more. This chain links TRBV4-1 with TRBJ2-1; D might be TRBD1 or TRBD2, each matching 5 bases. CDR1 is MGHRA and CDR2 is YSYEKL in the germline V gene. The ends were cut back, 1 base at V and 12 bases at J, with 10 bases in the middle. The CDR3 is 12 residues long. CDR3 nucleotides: TGCGCCAGCAGCCAAGGGGGGTTTGGGCAGTTCTTC. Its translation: CASSQGGFGQFF.

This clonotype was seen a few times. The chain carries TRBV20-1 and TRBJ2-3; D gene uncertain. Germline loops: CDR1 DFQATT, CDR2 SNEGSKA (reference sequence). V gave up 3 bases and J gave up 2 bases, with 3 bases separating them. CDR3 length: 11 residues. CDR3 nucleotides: TGCAGTGCTAGGTACACAGATACGCAGTATTTT. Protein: CSARYTDTQYF.

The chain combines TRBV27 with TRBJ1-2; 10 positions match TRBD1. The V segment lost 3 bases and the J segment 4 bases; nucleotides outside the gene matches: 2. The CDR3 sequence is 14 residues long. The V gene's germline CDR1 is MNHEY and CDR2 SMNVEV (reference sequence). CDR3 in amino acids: CASSLDRGSYGYTF. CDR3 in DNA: TGTGCCAGCAGTTTGGACAGGGGGTCCTATGGCTACACCTTC.

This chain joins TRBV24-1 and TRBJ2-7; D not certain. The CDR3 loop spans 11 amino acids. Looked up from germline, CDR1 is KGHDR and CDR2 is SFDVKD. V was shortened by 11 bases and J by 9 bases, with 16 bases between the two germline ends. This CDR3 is CARAPRRRQYV. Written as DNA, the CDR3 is TGTGCCAGGGCCCCTCGTCGGAGGCAGTACGTC.

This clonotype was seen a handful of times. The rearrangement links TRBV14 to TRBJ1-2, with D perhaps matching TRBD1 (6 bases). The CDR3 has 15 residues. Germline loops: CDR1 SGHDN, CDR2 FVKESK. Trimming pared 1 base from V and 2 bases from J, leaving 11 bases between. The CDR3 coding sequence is TGTGCCAGCAGCCAAGTGAGGGGGAGAAACTATGGCTACACCTTC. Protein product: CASSQVRGRNYGYTF.

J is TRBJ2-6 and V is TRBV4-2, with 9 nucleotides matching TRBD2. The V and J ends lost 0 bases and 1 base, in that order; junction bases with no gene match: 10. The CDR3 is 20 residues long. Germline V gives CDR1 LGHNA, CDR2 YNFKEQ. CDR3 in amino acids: CASSQDSNRLAGSGANVLTF. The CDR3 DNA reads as TGTGCCAGCAGCCAAGATAGCAACCGGCTAGCGGGGTCTGGGGCCAACGTCCTGACTTTC.

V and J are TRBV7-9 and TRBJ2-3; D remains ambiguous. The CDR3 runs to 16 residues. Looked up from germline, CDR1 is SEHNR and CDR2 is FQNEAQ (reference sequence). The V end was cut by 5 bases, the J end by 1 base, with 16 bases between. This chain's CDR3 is CASSPTTLGGTDTQYF. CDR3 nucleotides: TGTGCCAGCAGCCCAACAACCTTAGGCGGCACAGATACGCAGTATTTT.

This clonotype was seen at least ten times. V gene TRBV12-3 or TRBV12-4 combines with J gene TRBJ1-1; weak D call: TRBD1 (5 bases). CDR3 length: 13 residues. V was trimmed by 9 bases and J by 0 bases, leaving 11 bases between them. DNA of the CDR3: TGTGCCAGTACCGGGACTTTGAACACTGAAGCTTTCTTT. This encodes CASTGTLNTEAFF.

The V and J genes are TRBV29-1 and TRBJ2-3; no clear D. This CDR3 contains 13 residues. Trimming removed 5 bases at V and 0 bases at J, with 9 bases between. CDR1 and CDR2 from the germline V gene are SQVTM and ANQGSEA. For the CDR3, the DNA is TGCAGCGTTACCCGATCTAGCACAGATACGCAGTATTTT. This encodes CSVTRSSTDTQYF.

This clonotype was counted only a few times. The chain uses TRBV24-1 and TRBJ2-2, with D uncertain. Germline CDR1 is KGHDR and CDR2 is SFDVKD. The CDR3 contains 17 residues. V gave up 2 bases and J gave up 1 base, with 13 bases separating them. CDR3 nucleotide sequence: TGTGCCACCAGTGATTCCCTGGTAGCTATGAACACCGGGGAGCTGTTTTTT. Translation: CATSDSLVAMNTGELFF.

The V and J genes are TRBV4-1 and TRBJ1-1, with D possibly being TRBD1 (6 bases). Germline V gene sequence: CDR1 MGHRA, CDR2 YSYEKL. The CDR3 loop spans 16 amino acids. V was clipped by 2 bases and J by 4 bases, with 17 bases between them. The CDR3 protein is CASSQLVQGRSTEAFF. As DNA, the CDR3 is TGCGCCAGCAGCCAACTAGTCCAGGGGCGATCCACTGAAGCTTTCTTT.

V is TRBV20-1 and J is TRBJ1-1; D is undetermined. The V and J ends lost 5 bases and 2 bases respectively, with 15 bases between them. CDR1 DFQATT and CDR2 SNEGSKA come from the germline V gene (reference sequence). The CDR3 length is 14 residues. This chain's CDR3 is CSAQSGQTNTEAFF. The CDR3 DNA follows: TGCAGTGCTCAGTCGGGCCAAACAAACACTGAAGCTTTCTTT.

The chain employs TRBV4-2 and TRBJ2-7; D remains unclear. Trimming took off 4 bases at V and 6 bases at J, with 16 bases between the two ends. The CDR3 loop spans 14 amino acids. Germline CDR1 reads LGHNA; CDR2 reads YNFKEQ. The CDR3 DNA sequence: TGTGCCAGCAGCCCCGGGCTGGGCTGCTGCGAGCAGTACGTC. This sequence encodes CASSPGLGCCEQYV.

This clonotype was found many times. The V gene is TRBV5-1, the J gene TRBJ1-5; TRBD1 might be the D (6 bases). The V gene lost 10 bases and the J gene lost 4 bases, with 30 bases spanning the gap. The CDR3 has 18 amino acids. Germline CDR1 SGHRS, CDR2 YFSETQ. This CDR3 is CAHNRSIPTGGRNQPQHF. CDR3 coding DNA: TGCGCCCACAACCGGAGCATACCCACCGGGGGGCGGAATCAGCCCCAGCATTTT.

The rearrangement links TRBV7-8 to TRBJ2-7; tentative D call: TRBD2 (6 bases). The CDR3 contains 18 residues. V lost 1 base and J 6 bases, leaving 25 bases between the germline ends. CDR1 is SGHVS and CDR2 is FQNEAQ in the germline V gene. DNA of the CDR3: TGTGCCAGCAGCTTAGGGGGGACTCCTTGGGTGCGGGTGGGCGAGCAGTACGTC. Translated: CASSLGGTPWVRVGEQYV.

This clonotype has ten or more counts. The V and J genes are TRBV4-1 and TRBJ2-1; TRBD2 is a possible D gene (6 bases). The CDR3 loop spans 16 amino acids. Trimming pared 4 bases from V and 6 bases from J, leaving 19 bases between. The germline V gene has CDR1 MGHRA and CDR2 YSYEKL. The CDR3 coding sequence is TGCGCCAGCAGCCCAAAGTCAGCGCAGGAGGGCAATGAGCAGTTCTTC. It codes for CASSPKSAQEGNEQFF.

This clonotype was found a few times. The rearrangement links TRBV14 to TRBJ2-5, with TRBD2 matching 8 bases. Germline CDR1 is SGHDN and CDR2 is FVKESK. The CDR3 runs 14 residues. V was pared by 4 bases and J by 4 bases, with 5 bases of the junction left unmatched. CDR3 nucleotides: TGTGCCAGCAGCCTCTACCTAGCGGGAGAGACCCAGTACTTC. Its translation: CASSLYLAGETQYF.

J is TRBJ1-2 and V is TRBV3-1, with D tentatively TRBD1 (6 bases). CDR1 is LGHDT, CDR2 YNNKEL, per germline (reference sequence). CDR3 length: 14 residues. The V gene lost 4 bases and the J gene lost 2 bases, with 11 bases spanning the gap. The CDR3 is CASSRGQNNYGYTF. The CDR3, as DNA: TGTGCCAGCAGCCGCGGACAGAACAACTATGGCTACACCTTC.

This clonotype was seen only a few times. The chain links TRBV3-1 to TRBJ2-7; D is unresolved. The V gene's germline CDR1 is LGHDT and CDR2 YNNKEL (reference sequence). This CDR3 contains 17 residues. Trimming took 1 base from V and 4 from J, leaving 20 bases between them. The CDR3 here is CASSQGSTASFGYEQYF. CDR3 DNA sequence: TGTGCCAGCAGCCAAGGCTCGACGGCGTCGTTCGGTTACGAGCAGTACTTC.

The CDR3 protein is CASSFRDRGKEPLHF. As DNA, the CDR3 is TGTGCCAGCAGTTTCCGGGACAGGGGAAAGGAACCCCTCCACTTT. V and J are TRBV12-3 or TRBV12-4 and TRBJ1-6; the match to TRBD1 covers 10 bases. Trimming took 3 bases from V and 12 from J; bases not matched to a gene: 8. The CDR3 is made up of 15 amino acids.

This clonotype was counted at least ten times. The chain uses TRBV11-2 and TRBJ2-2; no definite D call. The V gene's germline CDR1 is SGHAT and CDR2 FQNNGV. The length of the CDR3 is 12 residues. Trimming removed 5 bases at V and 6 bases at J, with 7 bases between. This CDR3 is CASSHAAGELFF. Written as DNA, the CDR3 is TGTGCCAGCAGCCACGCGGCCGGGGAGCTGTTTTTT.

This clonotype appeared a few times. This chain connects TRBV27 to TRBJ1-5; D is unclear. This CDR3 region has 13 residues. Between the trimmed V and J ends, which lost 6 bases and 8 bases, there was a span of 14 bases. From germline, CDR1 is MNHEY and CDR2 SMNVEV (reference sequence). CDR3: CASRGGRIEPQHF. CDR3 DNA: TGTGCCAGCAGGGGTGGGCGAATCGAGCCCCAGCATTTT.